The 9 T cell receptor beta chains presented below share a single source sample, sequenced in a study of cytomegalovirus exposure and HLA in healthy donors. The PCR was carried out with 60 Vbeta primers and 13 Jbeta primers. Produced via immunoSEQ multiplex PCR; TCRdb's table is partial and in-frame only. This sample carries fewer than 200,000 clones, less than 85% of them seen once, and the ten largest clones take about 1.5%. Input material: PBMCs. The receptors derive from a male donor in good health and CMV-seronegative.

This chain links TRBV6-4 with TRBJ2-3; 7 bases align to TRBD2. After removal of 3 bases from V and 0 bases from J, the junction contained 3 bases not matched to a gene. The germline CDR1 and CDR2 sequences are MRHNA and SNTAGT. This CDR3 is built from 15 residues. CDR3 sequence reads: CASSELAGSTDTQYF. The CDR3 DNA is TGTGCCAGCAGTGAGTTAGCGGGTAGCACAGATACGCAGTATTTT.

The genes are TRBV30 and TRBJ2-5; possibly TRBD1 for D (6 bases). The V end lost 2 bases, the J end lost 4 bases, and 17 bases lay between the germline ends. CDR3 length: 15 residues. The germline V gene has CDR1 GTSNPN and CDR2 SVGIG (reference sequence). The CDR3 nucleotides read TGTGCCTGGAGTAGGGCAGGGGCGGCCCGAGAGACCCAGTACTTC. Its protein product is CAWSRAGAARETQYF.

In this sample, this clone turned up a few times. This sequence joins TRBV5-4 and TRBJ2-5, with no clear D. Germline V gene data show CDR1 as SGHNT and CDR2 as YYREEE (reference sequence). This CDR3 comprises 13 residues. V was shortened by 0 bases and J by 4 bases, with 7 bases between the two germline ends. CDR3 sequence: CASSLVSTETQYF. In DNA form, the CDR3 reads TGTGCCAGCAGCTTGGTTAGCACAGAGACCCAGTACTTC.

The V and J genes are TRBV28 and TRBJ2-1; 8 bases agree with TRBD2. Germline CDR1 is MDHEN and CDR2 is SYDVKM. The CDR3 consists of 19 residues. J lost 0 bases, V lost 6 bases, and 16 bases had no gene match. The CDR3 reads CASRGLAGSRQSSYNEQFF. The CDR3 DNA reads TGTGCCAGCAGAGGCTTAGCGGGATCCCGCCAGAGCTCCTACAATGAGCAGTTCTTC. The full variable domain, its missing parts supplied by reference TRBV28 and TRBJ2-1, is DVKVTQSSRYLVKRTGEKVFLECVQDMDHENMFWYRQDPGLGLRLIYFSYDVKMKEKGDIPEGYSVSREKKERFSLILESASTNQTSMYLCASRGLAGSRQSSYNEQFFGPGTRLTVL.

Turning to this clone: A far larger clone lies a single base away; this is likely a read error. The same CDR3 arises from other DNA sequences in this sample as well. The rearrangement uses TRBV7-9 and TRBJ2-7; perhaps TRBD1 as D (6 bases). Trimming removed 5 bases at V and 3 bases at J, with 14 bases between. From germline, CDR1 is SEHNR and CDR2 FQNEAQ (reference sequence). The CDR3 covers 14 residues. The CDR3 here is CASSQETGIYEQYF. As DNA, the CDR3 is TGTGCCAGCAGCCAAGAGACAGGTATCTACGAGCAGTACTTC. The full variable domain, with the rest looked up from reference TRBV7-9 and TRBJ2-7, is DTGVSQNPRHKITKRGQNVTFRCDPISEHNRLYWYRQTLGQGPEFLTYFQNEAQLEKSRLLSDRFSAERPKGSFSTLEIQRTEQGDSAMYLCASSQETGIYEQYFGPGTRLTVT.

This chain connects TRBV30 to TRBJ1-1; D not certain. CDR3 length: 13 residues. The V gene's germline CDR1 is GTSNPN and CDR2 SVGIG (reference sequence). Trimming shortened V by 4 bases and J by 1 base, and 10 bases separated the two germline ends. CDR3 residues: CAWTQRPNTEAFF. The CDR3 nucleotides are TGTGCCTGGACTCAGCGTCCGAACACTGAAGCTTTCTTT.

This clone was recorded a few times. This sequence joins TRBV27 and TRBJ2-7, with D possibly TRBD2 on 5 matching bases. Germline V CDR1 and CDR2: MNHEY, SMNVEV (reference sequence). The V end was cut by 0 bases, the J end by 2 bases, with 11 bases between. The CDR3 sequence is 15 residues long. CDR3 loop: CASSLSPGFTYEQYF. CDR3 coding DNA: TGTGCCAGCAGTTTATCGCCGGGATTTACCTACGAGCAGTACTTC.

This chain uses TRBV7-9 with TRBJ2-1; D is possibly TRBD2 (5 bases). Germline CDR1 is SEHNR and CDR2 is FQNEAQ (reference sequence). V was cut by 1 base and J by 0 bases, with 10 bases left in between. This CDR3 is 16 amino acids long. DNA for the CDR3: TGTGCCAGCAGCTTAGTGGTGGCGGGCTCCTACAATGAGCAGTTCTTC. Amino acid sequence: CASSLVVAGSYNEQFF.

The rearrangement joins TRBV7-2 to TRBJ2-6; 10 bases fit TRBD1. Germline V gives CDR1 SGHTA, CDR2 FQGNSA. Losses at the gene ends were 5 bases for V and 2 bases for J; bases not matched to a gene: 6. There are 17 residues in the CDR3. CDR3 DNA: TGTGCCAGCAGCCGCCGGGACAGGGGCGCTGGGGCCAACGTCCTGACTTTC. It yields the protein CASSRRDRGAGANVLTF.